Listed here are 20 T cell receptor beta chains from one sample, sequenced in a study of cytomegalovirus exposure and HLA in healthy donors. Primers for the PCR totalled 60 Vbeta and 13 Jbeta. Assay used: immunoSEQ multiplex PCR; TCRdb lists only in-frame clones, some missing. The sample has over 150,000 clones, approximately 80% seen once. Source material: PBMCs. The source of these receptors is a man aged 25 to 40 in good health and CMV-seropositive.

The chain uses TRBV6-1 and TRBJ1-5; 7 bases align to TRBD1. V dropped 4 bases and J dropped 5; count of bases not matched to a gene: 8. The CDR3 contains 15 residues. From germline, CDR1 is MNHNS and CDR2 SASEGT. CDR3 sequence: CASSGTGLADQPQHF. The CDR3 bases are TGTGCCAGCAGTGGGACAGGTTTAGCTGATCAGCCCCAGCATTTT.

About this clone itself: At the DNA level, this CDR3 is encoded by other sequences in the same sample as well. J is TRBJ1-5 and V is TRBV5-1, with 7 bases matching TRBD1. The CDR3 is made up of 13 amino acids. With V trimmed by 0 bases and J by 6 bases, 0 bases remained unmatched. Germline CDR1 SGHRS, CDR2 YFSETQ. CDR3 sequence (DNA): TGCGCCAGCAGCTTGGAGGGGGCTCAGCCCCAGCATTTT. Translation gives CASSLEGAQPQHF.

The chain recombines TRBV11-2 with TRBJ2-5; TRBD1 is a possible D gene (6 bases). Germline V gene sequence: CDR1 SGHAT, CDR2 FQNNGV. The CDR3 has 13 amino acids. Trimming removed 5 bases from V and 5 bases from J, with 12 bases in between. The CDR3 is CASSTTGLETQYF. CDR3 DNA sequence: TGTGCCAGCAGCACAACAGGGTTGGAGACCCAGTACTTC. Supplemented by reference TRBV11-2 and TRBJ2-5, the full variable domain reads EAGVAQSPRYKIIEKRQSVAFWCNPISGHATLYWYQQILGQGPKLLIQFQNNGVVDDSQLPKDRFSAERLKGVDSTLKIQPAKLEDSAVYLCASSTTGLETQYFGPGTRLLVL.

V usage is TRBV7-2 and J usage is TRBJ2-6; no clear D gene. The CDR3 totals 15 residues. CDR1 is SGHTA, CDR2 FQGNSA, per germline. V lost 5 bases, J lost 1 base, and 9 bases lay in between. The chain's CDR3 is CASSRLGSGANVLTF. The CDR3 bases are TGTGCCAGCAGCCGCCTCGGGTCTGGGGCCAACGTCCTGACTTTC.

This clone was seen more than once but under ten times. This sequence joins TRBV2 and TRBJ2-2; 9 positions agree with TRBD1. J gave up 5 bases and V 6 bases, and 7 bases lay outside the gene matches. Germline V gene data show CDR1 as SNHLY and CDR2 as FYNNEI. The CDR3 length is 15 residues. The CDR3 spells CASRRDREGTGELFF. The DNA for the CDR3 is TGTGCCAGCAGGAGGGACAGGGAAGGGACCGGGGAGCTGTTTTTT.

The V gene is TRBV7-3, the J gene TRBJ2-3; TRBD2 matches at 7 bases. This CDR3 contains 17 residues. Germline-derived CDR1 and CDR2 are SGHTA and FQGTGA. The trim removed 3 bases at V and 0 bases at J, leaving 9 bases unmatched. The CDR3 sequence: CASSFRGRDSSTDTQYF. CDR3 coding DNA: TGTGCCAGCAGCTTCCGGGGGAGGGACTCTAGCACAGATACGCAGTATTTT.

CDR3 bases: TGTGCCATCAGTGACGGGGACAGGGGAGTGAACACTGAAGCTTTCTTT. It is translated as CAISDGDRGVNTEAFF. The chain is built from TRBV10-3 and TRBJ1-1, with TRBD1 matching 10 bases. Unmatched junction bases numbered 4, after V lost 3 bases and J lost 0 bases. From germline, CDR1 is ENHRY and CDR2 SYGVKD. CDR3 length equals 16 residues.

As DNA, the CDR3 is TGTGCCAGCAGTTTAGGGGCAGGACCCTACGAGCAGTACTTC. Its translation: CASSLGAGPYEQYF. The genes are TRBV27 and TRBJ2-7; weak D call: TRBD1 (5 bases). This CDR3 comprises 14 residues. The germline V and J ends were trimmed by 2 bases and 2 bases, with 10 bases remaining between them. Germline V gene data show CDR1 as MNHEY and CDR2 as SMNVEV (reference sequence).

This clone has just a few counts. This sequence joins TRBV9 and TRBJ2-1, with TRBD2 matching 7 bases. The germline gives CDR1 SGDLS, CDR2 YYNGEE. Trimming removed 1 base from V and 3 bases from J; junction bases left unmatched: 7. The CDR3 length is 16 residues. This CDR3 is CASSVSSGGYYNEQFF. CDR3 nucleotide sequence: TGTGCCAGCAGCGTATCTTCGGGGGGTTACTACAATGAGCAGTTCTTC.

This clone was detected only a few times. The CDR3 spells CATSRGASGPYEQYF. CDR3 DNA sequence: TGTGCCACCAGCAGAGGGGCTAGCGGTCCCTACGAGCAGTACTTC. This chain joins TRBV15 and TRBJ2-7; 7 bases agree with TRBD2. The CDR3 consists of 15 residues. V was pared by 1 base and J by 2 bases, with 5 bases of the junction left unmatched. Germline V gene data show CDR1 as LNHNV and CDR2 as YYDKDF (reference sequence).

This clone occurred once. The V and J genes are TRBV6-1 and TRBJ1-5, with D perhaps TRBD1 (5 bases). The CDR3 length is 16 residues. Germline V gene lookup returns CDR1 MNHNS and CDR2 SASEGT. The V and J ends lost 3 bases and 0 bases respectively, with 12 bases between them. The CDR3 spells CASSERRTNSNQPQHF. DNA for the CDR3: TGTGCCAGCAGTGAGAGAAGGACAAATAGCAATCAGCCCCAGCATTTT.

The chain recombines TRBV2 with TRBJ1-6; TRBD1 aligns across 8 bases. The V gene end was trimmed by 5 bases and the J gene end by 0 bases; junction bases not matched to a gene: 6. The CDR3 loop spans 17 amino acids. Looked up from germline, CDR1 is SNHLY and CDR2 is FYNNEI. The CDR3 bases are TGTGCCAGCAGTCACCCCCAGGGGGCCTCCTATAATTCACCCCTCCACTTT. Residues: CASSHPQGASYNSPLHF.

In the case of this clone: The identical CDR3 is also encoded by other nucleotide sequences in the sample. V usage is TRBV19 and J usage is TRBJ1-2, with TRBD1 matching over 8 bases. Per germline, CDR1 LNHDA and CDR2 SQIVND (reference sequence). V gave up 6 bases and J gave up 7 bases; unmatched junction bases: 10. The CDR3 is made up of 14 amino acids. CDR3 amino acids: CASSPDRGSGGYTF. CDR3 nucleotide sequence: TGTGCCAGTAGCCCAGACAGGGGTTCGGGTGGCTACACCTTC.

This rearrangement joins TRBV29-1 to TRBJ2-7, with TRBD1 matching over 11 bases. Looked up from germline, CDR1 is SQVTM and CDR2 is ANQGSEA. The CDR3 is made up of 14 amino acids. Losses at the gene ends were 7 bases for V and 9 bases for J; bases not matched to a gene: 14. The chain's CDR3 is CSANSGTGGHGQYF. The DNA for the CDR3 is TGCAGCGCCAATTCCGGGACAGGGGGACACGGGCAGTACTTC.

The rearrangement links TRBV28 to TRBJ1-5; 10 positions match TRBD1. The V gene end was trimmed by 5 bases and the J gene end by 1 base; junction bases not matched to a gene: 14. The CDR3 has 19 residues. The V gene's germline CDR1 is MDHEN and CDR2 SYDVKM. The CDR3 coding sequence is TGTGCCAGCAGTGTTCTCCCCGGGACAGGGGATGTGAGCAATCAGCCCCAGCATTTT. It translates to CASSVLPGTGDVSNQPQHF.

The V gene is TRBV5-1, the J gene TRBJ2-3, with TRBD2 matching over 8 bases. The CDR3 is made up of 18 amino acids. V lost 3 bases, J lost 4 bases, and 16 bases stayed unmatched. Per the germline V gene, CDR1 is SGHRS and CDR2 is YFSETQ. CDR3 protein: CASSSRGEGTRRADTQYF. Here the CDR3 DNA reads TGCGCCAGCAGCTCCCGGGGCGAGGGGACTAGAAGAGCAGATACGCAGTATTTT.

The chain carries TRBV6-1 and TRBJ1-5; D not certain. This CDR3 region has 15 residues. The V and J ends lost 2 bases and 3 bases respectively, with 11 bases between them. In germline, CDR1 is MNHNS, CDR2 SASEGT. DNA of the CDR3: TGTGCCAGCAGTGAACTAGGGAGATCCAATCAGCCCCAGCATTTT. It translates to CASSELGRSNQPQHF.

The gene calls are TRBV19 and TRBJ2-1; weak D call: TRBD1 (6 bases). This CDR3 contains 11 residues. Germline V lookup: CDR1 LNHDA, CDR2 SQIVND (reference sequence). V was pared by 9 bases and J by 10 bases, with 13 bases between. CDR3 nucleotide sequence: TGTGCCAGCGGACAGAGCATGGAGCAGTTCTTC. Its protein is CASGQSMEQFF.

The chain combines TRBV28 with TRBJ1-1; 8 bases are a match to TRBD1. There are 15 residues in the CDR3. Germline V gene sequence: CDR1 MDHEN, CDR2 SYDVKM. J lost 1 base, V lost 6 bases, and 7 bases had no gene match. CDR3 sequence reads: CASSLPGQANTEAFF. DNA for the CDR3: TGTGCCAGCAGCCTGCCGGGACAGGCGAACACTGAAGCTTTCTTT.

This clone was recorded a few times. The CDR3 protein is CASSLKHGLVYEQYF. For the CDR3, the DNA is TGTGCCAGCAGCCTAAAACATGGACTGGTCTACGAGCAGTACTTC. V usage is TRBV6-5 and J usage is TRBJ2-7; TRBD2 might be the D (5 bases). V was pared by 6 bases and J by 3 bases, with 18 bases between. CDR3 size: 15 residues. Germline CDR1 MNHEY, CDR2 SVGAGI.